This TCR beta chain was documented in a study of CD8 T cells in ankylosing spondylitis. Each CDR3 protein is one row after TCRdb ran MiXCR on the 5' RACE reads. The sample holds under 950,000 distinct CDR3 sequences, under 20% seen once. This clonotype was picked up a small number of times. Its antigen is currently unknown. Regarding the study as a whole: A TCR beta motif of several highly homologous variants seemed to mark ankylosing spondylitis blood.

The sequence was obtained from a male donor with ankylosing spondylitis. What was sequenced was blood, either unsorted or a sorted T cell fraction (not recorded which).

The CDR3 DNA reads as TGTGCCAGCAGCCCCTGGTGGGGGTACAATGAGCAGTTCTTC. It encodes CASSPWWGYNEQFF. The chain is built from TRBV7-8 and TRBJ2-1; D tentatively reads TRBD1 or TRBD2 (5 bases each). The CDR3 is made up of 14 amino acids. CDR1 SGHVS and CDR2 FQNEAQ come from the germline V gene. V lost 5 bases and J 4 bases, leaving 12 bases between the germline ends.